This T cell receptor (beta chain) is from a study of T cell repertoires in aging, cancer and after chemotherapy. About the study: Glioblastoma patients receiving temozolomide-based therapy gave paired samples before and after chemotherapy.

This clonotype was seen only a few times. A mixed TRB-A/B primer pool amplified rearranged TRB by multiplex touch-down PCR. TCRdb re-derived calls from the multiplex PCR reads in MiXCR, one entry per CDR3 protein. The sample lists about 1,000 distinct CDR3 sequences; 46% were seen once. The template was genomic DNA from peripheral blood, not RNA. The length of the CDR3 is 18 residues. Germline CDR1 and CDR2: MNHEY and SVGAGI. The J segment lost 3 bases and the V segment lost 5 bases, leaving 14 bases of the junction unmatched. Source material: blood. The V gene is TRBV6-5, the J gene TRBJ2-2; 8 nucleotides match TRBD2. The receptor comes from a human donor with a solid tumor. The donor label of this sample is uncertain. CDR3 sequence (DNA): TGTGCCAGCAGTCCAACCTTTAGCGGGGCGAGGCACACCGGGGAGCTGTTTTTT. Amino acid sequence: CASSPTFSGARHTGELFF.